The next 22 T cell receptor beta chains were all read from a single sample in a study of human T cells and chemical hapten exposure. TCRdb called the RACE reads again in MiXCR, with one record for every CDR3 protein. The profile shows 80,000 to 100,000 distinct CDR3 sequences, approximately 11% of them singletons. As to time point: patch test 3, about 24 weeks after DPC sensitization. Specified treatment: therapeutic diphenylcyclopropenone sensitization with weekly scalp DPC. The input for sequencing was whole blood, taken in connection with sensitization to the hapten diphenylcyclopropenone (DPC). These TCRs come from a woman in her 30s with alopecia areata. Some clones in this sample may be carry-over from other donors' samples.

This clonotype was recorded at least ten times. The chain uses TRBV18 and TRBJ2-7; D remains ambiguous. This CDR3 has 14 amino acids. Trimming left V 4 bases short and J 0 bases short, with 10 bases between. Germline CDR1 is KGHSH and CDR2 is LQKENI. As DNA, the CDR3 is TGTGCCAGCTCACGACTCCTAAGCTCCTACGAGCAGTACTTC. It translates to CASSRLLSSYEQYF. Full variable domain (remainder filled in from reference TRBV18 and TRBJ2-7): NAGVMQNPRHLVRRRGQEARLRCSPMKGHSHVYWYRQLPEEGLKFMVYLQKENIIDESGMPKERFSAEFPKEGPSILRIQQVVRGDSAAYFCASSRLLSSYEQYFGPGTRLTVT.

This clonotype was counted only a few times. The chain links TRBV10-2 to TRBJ2-2; no reliable D call. V was trimmed by 6 bases and J by 2 bases, leaving 4 bases between them. The CDR3 totals 12 residues. Germline lookup yields CDR1 WSHSY and CDR2 SAAADI. CDR3 residues: CASSINTGELFF. CDR3 sequence (DNA): TGCGCCAGCAGCATTAACACCGGGGAGCTGTTTTTT.

This clonotype was detected a few times. The rearrangement uses TRBV18 and TRBJ1-5; 9 bases align to TRBD1. CDR3 length: 15 residues. Germline V lookup: CDR1 KGHSH, CDR2 LQKENI. The junction had 6 bases not matched to a gene; V was cut back by 6 bases and J by 3 bases. CDR3 DNA sequence: TGTGCCAGCTCGCGCGACAGGGGGTCCAATCAGCCCCAGCATTTT. Residues: CASSRDRGSNQPQHF.

The chain employs TRBV20-1 and TRBJ1-5; possibly TRBD1 for D (6 bases). Trimming took 0 bases from V and 2 from J, leaving 11 bases between them. CDR1 DFQATT and CDR2 SNEGSKA come from the germline V gene (reference sequence). CDR3 length equals 15 residues. CDR3 bases: TGCAGTGCTAGAGAGGGGGCGGCGGGCAATCAGCCCCAGCATTTT. Protein sequence: CSAREGAAGNQPQHF.

V usage is TRBV28 and J usage is TRBJ2-5; TRBD2 agrees at 10 bases. CDR3 length equals 15 residues. CDR1 MDHEN and CDR2 SYDVKM come from the germline V gene. V shed 3 bases and J 1 base; nucleotides not matched to a gene: 2. CDR3 DNA: TGTGCCAGCAGTTTCCTAGCGGGAGCCCAAGAGACCCAGTACTTC. As protein: CASSFLAGAQETQYF.

This clonotype was seen only a few times. V and J are TRBV7-2 and TRBJ1-5; TRBD1 matches at 9 bases. There are 15 residues in the CDR3. The germline V gene has CDR1 SGHTA and CDR2 FQGNSA. Trimming at V came to 5 bases and at J to 6 bases, leaving 8 bases not matched to a gene. CDR3 protein: CASSTQGASPQPQHF. The CDR3 DNA reads TGTGCCAGCAGCACACAGGGGGCTTCTCCTCAGCCCCAGCATTTT.

The rearrangement joins TRBV20-1 to TRBJ1-5; the match to TRBD1 covers 11 bases. This CDR3 has 15 residues. The germline gives CDR1 DFQATT, CDR2 SNEGSKA (reference sequence). V shed 6 bases and J 5 bases; nucleotides not matched to a gene: 9. The CDR3 loop reads CSARDRGAIYQPQHF. DNA of the CDR3: TGCAGTGCCCGGGACAGGGGGGCAATATATCAGCCCCAGCATTTT.

This clonotype was seen more than once but under ten times. This rearrangement joins TRBV20-1 to TRBJ2-1, with 11 bases identical to TRBD2. J lost 7 bases, V lost 2 bases, and 7 bases had no gene match. Germline lookup yields CDR1 DFQATT and CDR2 SNEGSKA (reference sequence). CDR3 size: 15 residues. CDR3 region: CSARNLAGGPNEQFF. DNA of the CDR3: TGCAGTGCTAGAAACCTAGCGGGAGGACCTAATGAGCAGTTCTTC.

CDR3 loop: CASTNQGGLNTEAFF. The CDR3 DNA reads as TGTGCCAGCACCAACCAGGGAGGTCTGAACACTGAAGCTTTCTTT. The V and J genes are TRBV7-9 and TRBJ1-1; weak D call: TRBD1 (5 bases). The V and J ends lost 7 bases and 0 bases respectively, with 15 bases between them. The CDR3 length is 15 residues. CDR1 and CDR2 (germline): SEHNR, FQNEAQ (reference sequence).

This clonotype was seen many times. The V call is TRBV21-1, the J call TRBJ2-3; TRBD2, the table's D call, lacks a check against the DNA. TRBV21-1 is described as a pseudogene. The CDR3 runs 16 residues. CDR3 in amino acids: CASSKLRGRFTDTQYF. CDR3 coding DNA: TGTGCCAGCAGCAAACTCCGCGGGAGGTTCACAGATACGCAGTATTTT.

This clonotype occurred many times. The chain is built from TRBV6-1 and TRBJ2-3; TRBD1 might be the D (6 bases). Germline V gene sequence: CDR1 MNHNS, CDR2 SASEGT. The CDR3 consists of 13 residues. Trimming removed 6 bases at V and 2 bases at J, with 9 bases between. The DNA of the CDR3 is TGTGCCAGCAGGGGGGCAGTCACAGATACGCAGTATTTT. Translation gives CASRGAVTDTQYF.

This clonotype has only a few counts. The chain recombines TRBV15 with TRBJ2-5; no reliable D call. The CDR3 is 12 amino acids. Trimming shortened V by 3 bases and J by 2 bases, and 4 bases separated the two germline ends. Germline CDR1 is LNHNV and CDR2 is YYDKDF (reference sequence). The DNA of the CDR3 is TGTGCCACCAGCAGGCGACAAGAGACCCAGTACTTC. It specifies CATSRRQETQYF.

This clonotype came up a few times. The chain uses TRBV6-1 and TRBJ2-6, with D possibly TRBD1 on 6 matching bases. Germline V gene sequence: CDR1 MNHNS, CDR2 SASEGT. This CDR3 region has 20 residues. Trimming cost V 2 bases and J 0 bases, with 20 bases left between them. For the CDR3, the DNA is TGTGCCAGCAGTGAAAAGGACCCGGGACACCACTTCTCTGGGGCCAACGTCCTGACTTTC. This gives the protein CASSEKDPGHHFSGANVLTF.

This clonotype was counted only a few times. The chain recombines TRBV29-1 with TRBJ2-5; 7 bases are shared with TRBD2. The CDR3 consists of 17 residues. Germline V CDR1 and CDR2: SQVTM, ANQGSEA. V was pared by 6 bases and J by 2 bases, with 18 bases of the junction left unmatched. The CDR3 coding sequence is TGCAGCGTCCGCAGGGTGCTAGCGGACTGGGGGCAAGAGACCCAGTACTTC. This translates into CSVRRVLADWGQETQYF. Variable domain in full (rest from reference TRBV29-1 and TRBJ2-5): SAVISQKPSRDICQRGTSLTIQCQVDSQVTMMFWYRQQPGQSLTLIATANQGSEATYESGFVIDKFPISRPNLTFSTLTVSNMSPEDSSIYLCSVRRVLADWGQETQYFGPGTRLLVL.

In regard to this clonotype: Since a much larger clone is just one base distant, this may be a read error. This chain connects TRBV28 to TRBJ2-4; D is perhaps TRBD1 (5 bases). Trimming pared 10 bases from V and 1 base from J, leaving 5 bases between. CDR1 MDHEN and CDR2 SYDVKM come from the germline V gene. The CDR3 loop spans 11 amino acids. CDR3 residues: CANRAKNIQYF. In nucleotides, the CDR3 is TGTGCCAACAGGGCCAAAAACATTCAGTACTTC. The full variable domain, rest sourced from reference TRBV28 and TRBJ2-4, is DVKVTQSSRYLVKRTGEKVFLECVQDMDHENMFWYRQDPGLGLRLIYFSYDVKMKEKGDIPEGYSVSREKKERFSLILESASTNQTSMYLCANRAKNIQYFGAGTRLSVL.

This clonotype has a handful of counts. The rearrangement links TRBV7-9 to TRBJ2-2; 9 bases map to TRBD1. The CDR3 loop spans 14 amino acids. CDR1 is SEHNR and CDR2 is FQNEAQ in the germline V gene (reference sequence). Germline trimming cut 4 bases from V and 9 bases from J; bases unmatched to any gene: 6. CDR3 region: CASSSGQGDRELFF. In DNA form, the CDR3 reads TGTGCCAGCAGCTCGGGACAGGGTGACCGGGAGCTGTTTTTT.

The V and J genes are TRBV9 and TRBJ2-2, with D unclear. Trimming took 0 bases from V and 7 from J, leaving 13 bases between them. The CDR3 spans 15 residues. Per the germline V gene, CDR1 is SGDLS and CDR2 is YYNGEE. CDR3 in amino acids: CASSVAGTVGGELFF. As DNA, the CDR3 is TGTGCCAGCAGCGTAGCGGGCACGGTTGGCGGGGAGCTGTTTTTT.

This clonotype was observed a few times. The chain joins TRBV10-3 to TRBJ2-2; perhaps TRBD1 as D (6 bases). The CDR3 spans 15 residues. Per germline, CDR1 ENHRY and CDR2 SYGVKD. With 4 bases removed from V and 0 bases from J, the gap between germline ends came to 9 bases. CDR3: CAISGGQTNTGELFF. CDR3 bases: TGTGCCATCAGTGGGGGGCAGACGAACACCGGGGAGCTGTTTTTT.

This clonotype was seen a handful of times. The chain is built from TRBV11-1 and TRBJ2-1; D is undetermined. Germline CDR1 SGHAT, CDR2 FQDESV (reference sequence). Trimming took off 1 base at V and 10 bases at J, with 8 bases between the two ends. This CDR3 contains 12 residues. The CDR3 region is CASSLVQSEQFF. In DNA, the CDR3 is TGTGCCAGCAGCTTAGTCCAGAGCGAGCAGTTCTTC. The full variable domain, with the rest looked up from reference TRBV11-1 and TRBJ2-1, is EAEVAQSPRYKITEKSQAVAFWCDPISGHATLYWYRQILGQGPELLVQFQDESVVDDSQLPKDRFSAERLKGVDSTLKIQPAELGDSAMYLCASSLVQSEQFFGPGTRLTVL.

This clonotype was counted at least ten times. This chain joins TRBV18 and TRBJ1-4; D possibly corresponds to TRBD1 (5 bases). CDR3 length: 15 residues. The V end was cut by 3 bases, the J end by 10 bases, with 18 bases between. Germline V gives CDR1 KGHSH, CDR2 LQKENI. The chain's CDR3 is CASSPTAGRQGKLFF. The CDR3, as DNA: TGTGCCAGCTCACCCACGGCGGGCAGGCAGGGAAAACTGTTTTTT.

V is TRBV27 and J is TRBJ2-3; 9 nucleotides align to TRBD2. J was trimmed by 4 bases and V by 0 bases; bases with no gene match: 5. There are 16 residues in the CDR3. Germline V gene data show CDR1 as MNHEY and CDR2 as SMNVEV (reference sequence). CDR3 nucleotide sequence: TGTGCCAGCAGTTTATCTCCGGGACTAGCAGCAGATACGCAGTATTTT. Its protein product is CASSLSPGLAADTQYF.

The gene calls are TRBV11-2 and TRBJ2-3, with D tentatively TRBD2 (5 bases). The length of the CDR3 is 12 residues. The germline V gene encodes CDR1 SGHAT and CDR2 FQNNGV. Trimming removed 5 bases from V and 7 bases from J, with 10 bases in between. The CDR3 DNA follows: TGTGCCAGCAGCACCGGGGTAAATACGCAGTATTTT. This codes for CASSTGVNTQYF. Using reference TRBV11-2 and TRBJ2-3 for the parts outside the CDR3, the full variable domain is EAGVAQSPRYKIIEKRQSVAFWCNPISGHATLYWYQQILGQGPKLLIQFQNNGVVDDSQLPKDRFSAERLKGVDSTLKIQPAKLEDSAVYLCASSTGVNTQYFGPGTRLTVL.